The 29 T cell receptor beta chains listed next were all sequenced from one sample in a study of ipilimumab plus nivolumab after autologous stem cell transplantation. The assay was immunoSEQ multiplex PCR, and TCRdb's table has in-frame clones only and misses some. Of around 3,200 clones listed, around 80% are singletons. The sample here was PBMCs, taken in a trial of ipilimumab plus nivolumab as post-transplant consolidation. Every receptor here comes from a male donor with multiple myeloma.

The V gene is TRBV27, the J gene TRBJ2-3, with TRBD2 matching 10 bases. Germline assignment: CDR1 MNHEY and CDR2 SMNVEV (reference sequence). The CDR3 runs to 16 residues. The V gene end was trimmed by 6 bases and the J gene end by 5 bases; junction bases not matched to a gene: 11. CDR3 coding DNA: TGTGCCAGCAGACTGAGCGGGGGGGGAGGTAGAGATACGCAGTATTTT. Amino acids: CASRLSGGGGRDTQYF.

The chain links TRBV4-3 to TRBJ2-2, with 7 bases that match TRBD2. The CDR3 sequence is 16 residues long. V was clipped by 0 bases and J by 0 bases; unmatched bases: 1. Germline V CDR1 and CDR2: LGHNA, YSLEER. CDR3 coding DNA: TGCGCCAGCAGCCAAGATGCGGGGGCGAACACCGGGGAGCTGTTTTTT. Residues: CASSQDAGANTGELFF.

This clone appeared a single time. The V gene is TRBV11-1, the J gene TRBJ2-5; 7 bases match TRBD2. J gave up 4 bases and V 4 bases, and 6 bases lay outside the gene matches. CDR1 is SGHAT and CDR2 is FQDESV in the germline V gene (reference sequence). The CDR3 covers 14 residues. CDR3 bases: TGTGCCAGCAGCTACGGACTAGACTTAGAGACCCAGTACTTC. Translated: CASSYGLDLETQYF.

The rearrangement links TRBV9 to TRBJ2-7; 9 nucleotides align to TRBD2. There are 17 residues in the CDR3. The germline V gene has CDR1 SGDLS and CDR2 YYNGEE. V gave up 0 bases and J gave up 7 bases; unmatched junction bases: 14. For the CDR3, the DNA is TGTGCCAGCAGCGTAGAAGGGACGGCCGCGGGGGGGCGGGAGCAGTACTTC. The encoded protein is CASSVEGTAAGGREQYF.

V usage is TRBV7-2 and J usage is TRBJ1-6; D gene uncertain. Germline CDR1 and CDR2: SGHTA and FQGNSA. V was pared by 2 bases and J by 10 bases, with 6 bases between. The CDR3 has 12 residues. CDR3 DNA sequence: TGTGCCAGCAGCTTATCTCGATCACCCCTCCACTTT. Amino acids: CASSLSRSPLHF.

This rearrangement joins TRBV7-3 to TRBJ1-2; D gene uncertain. Trimming pared 5 bases from V and 6 bases from J, leaving 19 bases between. The CDR3 contains 15 residues. In germline, CDR1 is SGHTA, CDR2 FQGTGA. The CDR3 loop is CASSPQPGTRNGYTF. The DNA of the CDR3 is TGTGCCAGCAGCCCCCAGCCGGGAACGAGGAATGGCTACACCTTC.

The sample holds a few counts of this clone. The V call is TRBV7-9, the J call TRBJ1-5, with D unresolved. V lost 5 bases and J lost 6, with 11 bases in between. The CDR3 spans 13 residues. Germline-derived CDR1 and CDR2 are SEHNR and FQNEAQ (reference sequence). CDR3 amino acids: CASSPGEGQPQHF. The CDR3 DNA is TGTGCCAGCAGCCCCGGGGAGGGTCAGCCCCAGCATTTT.

The chain combines TRBV5-6 with TRBJ1-1, with TRBD1 matching 7 bases. With V trimmed by 5 bases and J by 3 bases, 10 bases remained unmatched. This CDR3 region has 15 residues. CDR1 and CDR2 (germline): SGHDT, YYEEEE. The CDR3 sequence: CASRILTQGDTEAFF. The CDR3 bases are TGTGCCAGCAGAATTCTTACTCAGGGGGACACTGAAGCTTTCTTT.

The V gene is TRBV5-1, the J gene TRBJ1-1; the D gene is possibly TRBD1 (5 bases). Per germline, CDR1 SGHRS and CDR2 YFSETQ. This CDR3 is built from 13 residues. Trimming took 1 base from V and 1 from J, leaving 5 bases between them. CDR3 bases: TGCGCCAGCAGCTTGACAGGGAACACTGAAGCTTTCTTT. Amino acids: CASSLTGNTEAFF.

The chain recombines TRBV19 with TRBJ1-1; D remains unclear. This CDR3 region has 13 residues. The germline V gene encodes CDR1 LNHDA and CDR2 SQIVND (reference sequence). V was shortened by 5 bases and J by 1 base, with 8 bases between the two germline ends. The CDR3 nucleotides are TGTGCCAGTAGTTGGTCGGGGAACACTGAAGCTTTCTTT. The encoded protein is CASSWSGNTEAFF. Drawing the rest from reference TRBV19 and TRBJ1-1, the complete variable domain is DGGITQSPKYLFRKEGQNVTLSCEQNLNHDAMYWYRQDPGQGLRLIYYSQIVNDFQKGDIAEGYSVSREKKESFPLTVTSAQKNPTAFYLCASSWSGNTEAFFGQGTRLTVV.

This clone is labeled as large. The chain uses TRBV5-4 and TRBJ1-1, with D unresolved. In germline, CDR1 is SGHNT, CDR2 YYREEE (reference sequence). V lost 1 base, J lost 6 bases, and 16 bases lay in between. CDR3 length equals 15 residues. CDR3 sequence: CASSLMRVEKAEAFF. The CDR3, as DNA: TGTGCCAGCAGCTTGATGCGGGTCGAGAAGGCTGAAGCTTTCTTT.

This clone is deemed large. This sequence joins TRBV19 and TRBJ1-2, with D uncertain. Looked up from germline, CDR1 is LNHDA and CDR2 is SQIVND (reference sequence). This CDR3 is built from 13 residues. Trimming took off 7 bases at V and 4 bases at J, with 13 bases between the two ends. CDR3 nucleotide sequence: TGTGCCAGTACTTGGGGAAAGGGCTATGGCTACACCTTC. Translation: CASTWGKGYGYTF.

The chain is built from TRBV27 and TRBJ1-2; weak D call: TRBD1 (6 bases). Trimming left V 6 bases short and J 4 bases short, with 12 bases between. Per the germline V gene, CDR1 is MNHEY and CDR2 is SMNVEV (reference sequence). The CDR3 loop spans 13 amino acids. The DNA of the CDR3 is TGTGCCAGCAGCCCCGACAGGAGCTATGGCTACACCTTC. Its translation: CASSPDRSYGYTF.

This clone was observed a handful of times. J is TRBJ2-7 and V is TRBV7-6, with D perhaps matching TRBD2 (6 bases). V dropped 5 bases and J dropped 2 bases, with 16 bases sitting between them. The length of the CDR3 is 15 residues. The germline CDR1 and CDR2 sequences are SGHVS and FNYEAQ. Here the CDR3 reads CASSAIGGAAYEQYF. CDR3 in DNA: TGTGCCAGCAGCGCCATAGGAGGGGCGGCCTACGAGCAGTACTTC.

V gene TRBV11-3 combines with J gene TRBJ2-3, with 9 nucleotides matching TRBD2. V lost 0 bases, J lost 4 bases, and 5 bases stayed unmatched. The CDR3 runs 16 residues. Germline V gene data show CDR1 as SGHNT and CDR2 as YENEEA. The CDR3 coding sequence is TGTGCCAGCAGCTTAGATTCACTAGCGGGCGCAGATACGCAGTATTTT. This sequence encodes CASSLDSLAGADTQYF.

The genes are TRBV29-1 and TRBJ2-5, with D possibly TRBD1 on 5 matching bases. CDR1 is SQVTM and CDR2 is ANQGSEA in the germline V gene. Trimming removed 7 bases at V and 1 base at J, with 13 bases between. The CDR3 is made up of 13 amino acids. The CDR3 spells CSGVRVFQETQYF. The CDR3, as DNA: TGCAGCGGAGTCAGGGTTTTCCAAGAGACCCAGTACTTC.

The V call is TRBV7-9, the J call TRBJ1-6; D remains unclear. Germline assignment: CDR1 SEHNR and CDR2 FQNEAQ (reference sequence). The CDR3 length is 16 residues. Trimming removed 4 bases at V and 6 bases at J, with 16 bases between. The CDR3 nucleotides read TGTGCCAGCAGCTCAACCCACCGGAGTGTTAATTCACCCCTCCACTTT. It is translated as CASSSTHRSVNSPLHF.

The chain has TRBV11-2 and TRBJ2-2; D assignment may be TRBD1 or TRBD2 (7 bases each). V was trimmed by 5 bases and J by 4 bases, leaving 17 bases between them. The germline V gene encodes CDR1 SGHAT and CDR2 FQNNGV. This CDR3 is 16 amino acids long. CDR3 sequence reads: CASSQGGQLITGELFF. In DNA, the CDR3 is TGTGCCAGCAGCCAGGGGGGGCAGTTGATCACCGGGGAGCTGTTTTTT.

This clone was observed a handful of times. The chain employs TRBV19 and TRBJ1-6; D remains unclear. Germline V CDR1 and CDR2: LNHDA, SQIVND (reference sequence). CDR3 length: 12 residues. Trimming cost V 6 bases and J 13 bases, with 13 bases left between them. The CDR3 loop is CASRVGSLPLHF. CDR3 nucleotide sequence: TGTGCCAGTAGAGTGGGCAGCCTCCCCCTCCACTTT.

In its sample, this clone was seen a few times. V usage is TRBV7-3 and J usage is TRBJ1-3; no clear D gene. CDR1 and CDR2 from the germline V gene are SGHTA and FQGTGA. The V end lost 1 base, the J end lost 4 bases, and 5 bases lay between the germline ends. The CDR3 runs to 13 residues. CDR3 sequence: CASSLKQGNTIYF. The DNA for the CDR3 is TGTGCCAGCAGCTTAAAACAGGGAAACACCATATATTTT.

Comment on this clone: The junction does not match germline at one end; this may be a read error. V usage is TRBV13 and J usage is TRBJ2-3; D uncertain. Looked up from germline, CDR1 is PRHDT and CDR2 is FYEKMQ (reference sequence). CDR3 length equals 14 residues. The CDR3 sequence is CASSLGPSTDTQYF. The DNA for the CDR3 is TGTGCCAGCAGCCTAGGTCCTAGCACAGATACGCAGTATTTT.

V and J are TRBV5-1 and TRBJ1-4; D perhaps matches TRBD1 (5 bases). The CDR3 runs 16 residues. Trimming pared 0 bases from V and 3 bases from J, leaving 12 bases between. From germline, CDR1 is SGHRS and CDR2 YFSETQ. CDR3 sequence: CASSLGGLGANEKLFF. In DNA form, the CDR3 reads TGCGCCAGCAGCTTGGGGGGACTCGGGGCTAATGAAAAACTGTTTTTT.

The chain uses TRBV18 and TRBJ2-5, with D possibly being TRBD1 (7 bases). With 2 bases removed from V and 5 bases from J, the gap between germline ends came to 15 bases. This CDR3 contains 15 residues. The germline CDR1 and CDR2 sequences are KGHSH and LQKENI. This chain's CDR3 is CASSPSGGGWETQYF. The DNA for the CDR3 is TGTGCCAGCTCACCATCCGGAGGGGGCTGGGAGACCCAGTACTTC.

This chain joins TRBV5-1 and TRBJ1-1; D remains unclear. This CDR3 region has 15 residues. V shed 1 base and J shed 4 bases, with 14 bases lying between them. Germline V gene lookup returns CDR1 SGHRS and CDR2 YFSETQ. The CDR3 DNA sequence: TGCGCCAGCAGCTTGCAAACCATGGGGTTCACTGAAGCTTTCTTT. Protein product: CASSLQTMGFTEAFF.

This rearrangement joins TRBV2 to TRBJ1-2; no definite D call. CDR3 length: 15 residues. Trimming pared 6 bases from V and 2 bases from J, leaving 16 bases between. Germline lookup yields CDR1 SNHLY and CDR2 FYNNEI. The CDR3 DNA reads as TGTGCCAGCAGCCCTAGCCGGGCCTCCAACTATGGCTACACCTTC. Its translation: CASSPSRASNYGYTF.

This chain connects TRBV5-4 to TRBJ2-1, with 7 bases lining up with TRBD2. The junction had 7 bases not matched to a gene; V was cut back by 3 bases and J by 10 bases. CDR3 size: 13 residues. Germline values: CDR1 SGHNT, CDR2 YYREEE (reference sequence). The CDR3 is CASSSGGSGEQFF. The CDR3 nucleotides are TGTGCCAGCAGCTCTGGAGGTAGCGGGGAGCAGTTCTTC.

This chain uses TRBV4-2 with TRBJ2-2; D perhaps matches TRBD1 (6 bases). Germline V gene sequence: CDR1 LGHNA, CDR2 YNFKEQ. Trimming left V 10 bases short and J 1 base short, with 10 bases between. The CDR3 totals 13 residues. CDR3 nucleotides: TGTGCCACCAGGGGACAGAACACCGGGGAGCTGTTTTTT. Translating it yields CATRGQNTGELFF.

CDR3: CASSIATSGSSYEQYF. The CDR3 region has the DNA TGTGCCAGTAGTATCGCGACTAGCGGGTCATCCTACGAGCAGTACTTC. This chain uses TRBV19 with TRBJ2-7; 10 nucleotides match TRBD2. V gave up 3 bases and J gave up 1 base; unmatched junction bases: 6. The CDR3 is made up of 16 amino acids. Germline CDR1 reads LNHDA; CDR2 reads SQIVND (reference sequence).

The chain links TRBV7-6 to TRBJ2-1; 12 positions match TRBD2. The CDR3 spans 15 residues. Germline V gene lookup returns CDR1 SGHVS and CDR2 FNYEAQ. V shed 5 bases and J 9 bases; nucleotides not matched to a gene: 8. CDR3 amino acids: CASSPPSGGAPEQFF. The CDR3 coding sequence is TGTGCCAGCAGCCCCCCTAGCGGGGGGGCCCCTGAGCAGTTCTTC.